Sequencing of this TCR beta chain was carried out in a study of blood T cell repertoires in COVID-19. The wider study: COVID-19 samples, acute and convalescent, were from the United States, Italy and Spain. The analysed material was cDNA or gDNA that came from T cells, B-cell-depleted T cells, or PBMCs.

Per the authors' pipeline: Reference gene primer amplification gave estimated nucleated cell counts. This table comes from immunoSEQ multiplex PCR, and its TCRdb copy is limited to in-frame clones, with some not included. D and trimming come from the DNA, and the V and J calls and clone size come from that table. The data hold approximately 200,000 clones, with roughly 80% observed a single time. Germline assignment: CDR1 KGHSH and CDR2 LQKENI. The V gene lost 3 bases and the J gene lost 0 bases, with 9 bases spanning the gap. The CDR3 consists of 15 residues. The TCR was taken from a woman of 80 years or more with acute or convalescent COVID-19. The chain combines TRBV18 with TRBJ1-3; D is ambiguous. Sequencing input: peripheral blood. In DNA form, the CDR3 reads TGTGCCAGCTCACCGACTGGAACCTCTGGAAACACCATATATTTT. Its protein product is CASSPTGTSGNTIYF.